This T cell receptor beta chain was obtained from a study of breast tumors, draining lymph nodes, adjacent tissues. TCRdb processed the multiplex PCR reads anew with MiXCR; each CDR3 protein has one entry. The repertoire holds 200,000 to 300,000 distinct CDR3 sequences, with roughly 30% as singletons. Axillary draining lymph nodes of breast cancer patients supplied the node samples. The receptor comes from a female donor with breast cancer. Some clones in this sample may be carry-over from other donors' samples. The source material was axillary lymph node tissue.

CDR3 residues: CAWNVSPSLGYNSPLHF. The CDR3 nucleotides are TGTGCCTGGAACGTATCCCCTAGCCTAGGATATAATTCACCCCTCCACTTT. The chain carries TRBV30 and TRBJ1-6, with D unclear. V was clipped by 4 bases and J by 4 bases, with 20 bases between them. Germline CDR1 GTSNPN, CDR2 SVGIG (reference sequence). The CDR3 spans 17 residues.